This TCR beta chain was captured in a study of shared clonotypes between healthy human individuals (TCRdb year 2020). Broadly, across the study: A couple of women and three men aged 18 to 49 years were included in the cohort. Different laboratories and diverse techniques were used to prepare libraries and sequence TCR repertoires, to increase sequencing depth and limit assay-specific biases. Blood TCR repertoires of a handful of healthy adults were deeply sequenced to estimate repertoire size and the extent of clonotype sharing between individuals. For each donor, three plates each were used for CD4 naive and CD4 memory, two plates were used for CD8 naive, and one plate was used for CD8 memory. Each donor's leukapheresis produced roughly between about 0.85 and 10 billion PBMCs.

Including cysteine and phenylalanine, the CDR3 has 15 amino acids. Of all the DNA, just the CDR3 is kept, 45 bases in frame from base 1. Via the germline V gene, CDR1 is SGDLS and CDR2 YYNGEE. The germline V and J ends show losses of 3 bases and 4 bases respectively, and no gene match explains 6 bases of the junction. CD8 naive samples were obtained by positive selection for CCR7 among CD45RO-negative cells, yielding a CD45RA+CCR7+ population from which TemRA cells were excluded. The donors were healthy, HIV-negative adults who had no recently reported acute infections or vaccinations. Every donor was a Caucasian adult residing in Nashville, Tennessee, USA. After blood collection by leukapheresis, PBMCs were isolated using Ficoll-Histopaque density gradient centrifugation and then cryopreserved in the vapor phase of liquid nitrogen. Purity and quantity of every magnetically sorted T cell population were checked by analytical flow cytometry. Genomic DNA was isolated from each sorted fraction and quantified by UV absorbance on a Nanodrop 2000c.

The full study reports these points: Pairwise subsampling led to the expectation that sequencing depth would affect the degree of clonotype sharing among donors. Larger estimated clonotype richness was generally found for naive subsets than for memory subsets. Compared with non-shared clonotypes, the clonotypes found in all four sorted-subset donors had higher generation probabilities. The genetic and exposure-history diversity represented was limited by the small number of donors. Sharing across a few donors was observed for around 5% of naive CD4, about 3.2% of naive CD8, around 2.5% of memory CD4, and over 0.3% of memory CD8 clonotypes. Sampling was restricted to blood, and TCR repertoires in tissue are likely to differ from TCR repertoires in blood. Rarefaction of sorted-subset datasets indicated incomplete sequencing despite the large sequencing depth.

Turning to this clone: What this receptor recognizes is not known. Base-call qualities are not available, and no considerably larger clone is one nucleotide away.

Using the deep immunoSEQ assay, TCR CDR3 regions were amplified from genomic DNA by multiplex PCR. Extracted genomic DNA from each cell subset was spread evenly across all wells of several immunoSEQ 96-well plates, with each plate serving as a replicate. For sorted subsets, each replicate PCR was loaded with about 200 ng genomic DNA, equivalent to roughly 30,000 T cell genomes. Purified libraries were quantified with a Qubit 3.0 fluorometer, sized on a Bioanalyzer 2100, and re-quantified with the KAPA Library Quantification kit. Each immunoSEQ 96-well plate was sequenced on its own single-read 150-cycle Illumina NextSeq 550 flow cell. In the original analysis: Because the immunoSEQ output included only junctional sequences and no quality scores, the filtering could not be the same as the filtering used for full-length reads. To assign V/J genes and CDR3, sequences were annotated using PyIR, a Python wrapper for IgBLAST v1.9, with IMGT germline references. Any read was removed if the V/J assignment was weak (E-value above 1e-6), the CDR3 was missing, or the read contained stop codons, out-of-frame junctions, or ambiguous translated residues. V3J clonotypes were defined as sequences sharing the same inferred V gene, J gene, and CDR3 amino acid sequence. Percentage overlap between repertoires was computed as shared unique clonotypes divided by the size of the smaller repertoire. Repertoire richness was assessed with RTK rarefaction, the Chao1 estimator, and Recon v2.1 estimates of unobserved clonotypes. For all TCRbeta clonotypes obtained by the gDNA method from several donors, generation probabilities were computed with OLGA. The source is immuneACCESS, and TCRdb retained only in-frame sequences with V and J called. Part of the clones is not carried over; for the studies checked, unresolved V genes explain less than half of this, and the remainder is unexplained. The DNA gave D and trimming, while V, J and clone size come from that table. This sample comprises about 2 million clones, over 85% of them detected only once. The ten largest clones take up 1% to 1.5% of the sample.

Sequences were obtained from naive CD8+ T cells sorted from blood. This sample's cell subset or site label indicates: CD45RA+CCR7+. The V and J genes are TRBV9 and TRBJ2-1; the central 8 bases match TRBD2. The sequence was obtained from a man between 18 and 29 years old in good health. For the CDR3, the sequence is CASSAISGVYNEQFF. DNA sequence: TGTGCCAGCAGCGCCATTAGCGGGGTGTACAATGAGCAGTTCTTC.